The clone carrying this TCR beta chain was recorded a few times. The antigen is undetermined. These data are taken from a study of T cell repertoires in cytomegalovirus infection. Study-level information: An indication of both CMV infection and matching HLA type came from public TCR beta signatures.

Regarding the study as a whole: The study identified carriers of CMV plus the relevant HLA from cumulative public TCR beta family frequency. Within the response measured ex vivo, HLA-C-restricted CMV-specific TCR beta clonotypes were dominant.

TCRdb re-derived calls from the reads in MiXCR, one entry per CDR3 protein. The profile shows roughly 180,000 distinct CDR3 sequences, 15% to 20% of them singletons. Germline CDR1 is MGHRA and CDR2 is YSYEKL. The CDR3 is made up of 17 amino acids. The V and J ends lost 0 bases and 2 bases respectively, with 13 bases between them. The receptor comes from a human donor in good health (CMV status not recorded). Some clones in this sample may be carry-over from other donors' samples. V gene TRBV4-1 combines with J gene TRBJ2-2; perhaps TRBD1 as D (6 bases). Sequencing used CD8+ T cells from PBMCs. CDR3 in DNA: TGCGCCAGCAGCCAAGAGCCCGGGACACCTAACACCGGGGAGCTGTTTTTT. Amino acid sequence: CASSQEPGTPNTGELFF.